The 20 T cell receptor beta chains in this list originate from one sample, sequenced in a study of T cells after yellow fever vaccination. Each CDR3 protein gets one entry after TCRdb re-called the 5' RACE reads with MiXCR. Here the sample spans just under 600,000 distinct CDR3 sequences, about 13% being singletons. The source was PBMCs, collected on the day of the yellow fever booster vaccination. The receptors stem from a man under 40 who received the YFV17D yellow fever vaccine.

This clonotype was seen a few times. The CDR3 region is CAISESRDDGYTF. CDR3 nucleotide sequence: TGTGCCATCAGTGAGTCGAGGGATGATGGCTACACCTTC. The chain is built from TRBV10-3 and TRBJ1-2; D remains unclear. CDR3 size: 13 residues. With 0 bases removed from V and 6 bases from J, the gap between germline ends came to 8 bases. The germline V gene encodes CDR1 ENHRY and CDR2 SYGVKD.

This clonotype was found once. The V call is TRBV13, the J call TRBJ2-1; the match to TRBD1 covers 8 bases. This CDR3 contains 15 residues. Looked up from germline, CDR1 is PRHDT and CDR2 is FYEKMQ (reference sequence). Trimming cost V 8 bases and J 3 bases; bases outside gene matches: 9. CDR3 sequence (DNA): TGTGCCAGCCCGCCCCCACAGGGGGACTACAATGAGCAGTTCTTC. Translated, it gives CASPPPQGDYNEQFF. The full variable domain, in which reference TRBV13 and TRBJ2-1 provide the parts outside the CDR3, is AAGVIQSPRHLIKEKRETATLKCYPIPRHDTVYWYQQGPGQDPQFLISFYEKMQSDKGSIPDRFSAQQFSDYHSELNMSSLELGDSALYFCASPPPQGDYNEQFFGPGTRLTVL.

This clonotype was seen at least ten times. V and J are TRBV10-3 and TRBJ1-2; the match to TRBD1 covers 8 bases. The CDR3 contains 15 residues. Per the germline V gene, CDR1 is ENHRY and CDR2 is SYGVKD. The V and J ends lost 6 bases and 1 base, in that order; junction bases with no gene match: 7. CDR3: CAISKTGADNYGYTF. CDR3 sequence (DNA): TGTGCCATCAGCAAGACAGGGGCCGATAACTATGGCTACACCTTC.

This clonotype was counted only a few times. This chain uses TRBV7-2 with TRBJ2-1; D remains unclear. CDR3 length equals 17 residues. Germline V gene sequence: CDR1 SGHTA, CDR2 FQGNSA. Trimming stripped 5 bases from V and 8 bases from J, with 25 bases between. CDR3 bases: TGTGCCAGCAGCCCTGGTGGCTTTGAGGTTACCAAGTATGAGCAGTTCTTC. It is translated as CASSPGGFEVTKYEQFF.

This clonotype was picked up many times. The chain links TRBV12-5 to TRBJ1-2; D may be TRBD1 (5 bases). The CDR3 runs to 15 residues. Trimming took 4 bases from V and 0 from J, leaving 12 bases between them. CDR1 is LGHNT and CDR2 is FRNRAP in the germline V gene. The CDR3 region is CASGSTGRTNYGYTF. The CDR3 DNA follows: TGTGCTAGTGGTTCAACAGGCCGTACTAACTATGGCTACACCTTC.

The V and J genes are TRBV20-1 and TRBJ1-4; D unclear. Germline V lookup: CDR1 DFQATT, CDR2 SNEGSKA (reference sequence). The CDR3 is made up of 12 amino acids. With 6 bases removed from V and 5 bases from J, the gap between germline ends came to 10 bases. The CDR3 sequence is CSAIRENEKLFF. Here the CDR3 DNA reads TGCAGTGCAATTCGTGAAAATGAAAAACTGTTTTTT.

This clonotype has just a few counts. CDR3 loop: CAAGGVNSYEQYF. The CDR3 bases are TGTGCCGCAGGGGGCGTAAACTCCTACGAGCAGTACTTC. This rearrangement joins TRBV7-9 to TRBJ2-7; 8 bases match TRBD1. J gave up 0 bases and V 11 bases, and 6 bases lay outside the gene matches. The CDR3 length is 13 residues. Germline CDR1 is SEHNR and CDR2 is FQNEAQ (reference sequence).

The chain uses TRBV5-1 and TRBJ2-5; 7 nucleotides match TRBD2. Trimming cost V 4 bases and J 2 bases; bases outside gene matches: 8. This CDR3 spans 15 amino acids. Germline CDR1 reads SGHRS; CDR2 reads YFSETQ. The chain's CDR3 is CASSPREETQETQYF. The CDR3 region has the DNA TGCGCCAGCAGCCCCCGGGAGGAGACTCAAGAGACCCAGTACTTC. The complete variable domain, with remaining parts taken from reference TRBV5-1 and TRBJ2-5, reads KAGVTQTPRYLIKTRGQQVTLSCSPISGHRSVSWYQQTPGQGLQFLFEYFSETQRNKGNFPGRFSGRQFSNSRSEMNVSTLELGDSALYLCASSPREETQETQYFGPGTRLLVL.

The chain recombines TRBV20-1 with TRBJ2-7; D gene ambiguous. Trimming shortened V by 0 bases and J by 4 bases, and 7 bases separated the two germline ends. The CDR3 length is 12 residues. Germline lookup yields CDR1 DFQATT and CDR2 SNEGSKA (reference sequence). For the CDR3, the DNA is TGCAGTGCTAGAGATACAGCTTACGAGCAGTACTTC. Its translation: CSARDTAYEQYF.

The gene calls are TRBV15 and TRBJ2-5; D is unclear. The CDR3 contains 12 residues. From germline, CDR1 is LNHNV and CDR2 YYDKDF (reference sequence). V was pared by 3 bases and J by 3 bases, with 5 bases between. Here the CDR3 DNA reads TGTGCCACCAGCAGGAAGAAAGAGACCCAGTACTTC. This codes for CATSRKKETQYF.

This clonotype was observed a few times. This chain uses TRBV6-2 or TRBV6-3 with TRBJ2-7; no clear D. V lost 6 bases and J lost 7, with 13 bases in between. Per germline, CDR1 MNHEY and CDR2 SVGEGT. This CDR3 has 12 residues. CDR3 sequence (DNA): TGTGCCAGCAGGGACGGCTTGAGAGAGCAGTACTTC. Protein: CASRDGLREQYF.

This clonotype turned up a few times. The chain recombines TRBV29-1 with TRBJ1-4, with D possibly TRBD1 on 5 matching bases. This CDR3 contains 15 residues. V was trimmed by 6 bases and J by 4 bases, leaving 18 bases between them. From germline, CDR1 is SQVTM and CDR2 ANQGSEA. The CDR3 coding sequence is TGCAGCGTCTCCGGGGGTGGCGGATATAATGAAAAACTGTTTTTT. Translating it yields CSVSGGGGYNEKLFF.

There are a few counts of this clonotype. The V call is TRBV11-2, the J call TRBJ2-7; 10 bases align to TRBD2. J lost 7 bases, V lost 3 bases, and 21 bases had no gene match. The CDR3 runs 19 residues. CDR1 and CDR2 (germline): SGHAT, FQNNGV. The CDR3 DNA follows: TGTGCCAGCAGCTTCCCTTCCGGGACTAGCGTTTCCCCGGCGGGTGAGCAGTACTTC. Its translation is CASSFPSGTSVSPAGEQYF.

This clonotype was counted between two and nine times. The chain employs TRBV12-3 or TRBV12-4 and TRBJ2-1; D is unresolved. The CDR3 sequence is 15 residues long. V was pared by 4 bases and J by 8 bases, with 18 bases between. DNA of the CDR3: TGTGCCAGCAGTTCCGATCAGGAACTACTCGATGAGCAGTTCTTC. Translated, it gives CASSSDQELLDEQFF.

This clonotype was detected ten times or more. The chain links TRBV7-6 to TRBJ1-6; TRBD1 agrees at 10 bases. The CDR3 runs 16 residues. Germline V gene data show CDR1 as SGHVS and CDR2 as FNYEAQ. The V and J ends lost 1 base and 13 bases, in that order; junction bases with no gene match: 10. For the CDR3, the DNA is TGTGCCAGCAGCTTAGGGGACAGGGGATCTGGTTTGCCCCTCCACTTT. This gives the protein CASSLGDRGSGLPLHF.

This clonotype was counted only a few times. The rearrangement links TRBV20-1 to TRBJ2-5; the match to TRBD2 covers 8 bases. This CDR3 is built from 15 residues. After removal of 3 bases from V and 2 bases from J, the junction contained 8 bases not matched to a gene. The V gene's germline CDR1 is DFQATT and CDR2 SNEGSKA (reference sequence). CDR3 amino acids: CSASRGTSKQETQYF. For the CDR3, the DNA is TGCAGTGCTAGTCGGGGGACTAGTAAACAAGAGACCCAGTACTTC.

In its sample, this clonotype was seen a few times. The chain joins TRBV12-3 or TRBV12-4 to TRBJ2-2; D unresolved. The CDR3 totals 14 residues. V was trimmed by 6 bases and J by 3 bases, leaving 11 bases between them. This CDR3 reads CASSLFQYTGELFF. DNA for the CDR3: TGTGCCAGCAGCCTCTTTCAGTACACCGGGGAGCTGTTTTTT.

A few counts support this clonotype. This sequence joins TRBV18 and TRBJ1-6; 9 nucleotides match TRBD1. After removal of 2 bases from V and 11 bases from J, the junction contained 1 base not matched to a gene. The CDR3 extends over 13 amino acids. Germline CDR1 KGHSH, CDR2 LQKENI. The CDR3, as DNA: TGTGCCAGCTCACCAAACAGGGGGCCACCCCTCCACTTT. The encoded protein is CASSPNRGPPLHF.

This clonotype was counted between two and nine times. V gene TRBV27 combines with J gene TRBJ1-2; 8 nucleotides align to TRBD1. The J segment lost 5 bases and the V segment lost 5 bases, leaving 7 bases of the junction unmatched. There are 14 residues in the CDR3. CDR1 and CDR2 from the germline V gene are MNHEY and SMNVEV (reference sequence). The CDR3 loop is CASSLNGQGYGYTF. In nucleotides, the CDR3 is TGTGCCAGCAGTCTCAACGGACAGGGTTATGGCTACACCTTC.

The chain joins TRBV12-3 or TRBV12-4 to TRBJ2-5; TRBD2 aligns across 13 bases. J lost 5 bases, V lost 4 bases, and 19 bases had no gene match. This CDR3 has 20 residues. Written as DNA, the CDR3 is TGTGCCAGCAGTTCCGACAGGACTAGCGGGAGAGGGATTGCGATCGAGACCCAGTACTTC. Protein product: CASSSDRTSGRGIAIETQYF.